This T cell receptor beta chain was sequenced in a study of blood T cell repertoires in COVID-19. Germline CDR1 and CDR2: MNHEY and SVGAGI. V lost 9 bases to trimming and J lost 8 bases, with 10 bases between them. CDR3 length: 10 amino acids. Authors' processing steps: Nucleated cell number was recorded as an estimate derived from reference gene primer amplification. This table comes from immunoSEQ multiplex PCR, and its TCRdb copy is limited to in-frame clones, with some not included. V, J and clone size were drawn from that table, and D and trimming were deduced from the DNA. Of 45,000 to 70,000 clones detected, around 89% appear once; the ten largest clones hold approximately 14%.

Sample: peripheral blood. This rearrangement joins TRBV6-5 to TRBJ1-1; D is undetermined. The source is a woman aged 55-69 years with active COVID-19. Here the CDR3 reads CASSQLEAFF. CDR3 DNA sequence: TGTGCCAGTTCACAGTTGGAAGCTTTCTTT.